This paragraph covers one T cell receptor (beta chain) sequence. What it binds is unknown. The source of the sample is a study of T cell repertoires in cytomegalovirus infection. Study background: Use of recently identified HLA-C-restricted and well-studied HLA-B-restricted CMV epitopes was part of the study. It can be stated that public TCR beta signatures indicated CMV infection as well as a matching HLA type. General study results and limits: HLA-C-restricted CMV-specific TCR beta clonotypes were dominant in the ex vivo response.

Each CDR3 protein gets one entry after TCRdb re-called the reads with MiXCR. The data contain 650,000 to 850,000 distinct CDR3 sequences, around 29% of them singletons. V lost 1 base, J lost 1 base, and 11 bases lay in between. Germline CDR1 is LNHDA and CDR2 is SQIVND (reference sequence). The CDR3 covers 16 residues. Sequencing was performed on cultured CD8+ T cells from PBMCs, taken from culture after CMV antigen stimulation. The chain couples TRBV19 to TRBJ2-1; unclear D gene. This clonotype was obtained from a human donor in good health (CMV status not recorded). Some clones in this sample may be carry-over from other donors' samples. CDR3 bases: TGTGCCAGTAGTATAGGGTCAGCTTTTTCCTACAATGAGCAGTTCTTC. The encoded protein is CASSIGSAFSYNEQFF.